This is a list of T cell receptor beta chains from one sample in a study of response to subunit inactivated influenza vaccine. Each CDR3 protein is one row after TCRdb ran MiXCR on the RT-PCR reads. Of 650,000 to 800,000 distinct CDR3 sequences listed, about 15% were seen once; the top ten hold 5.5% to 7%. Sequenced material: PBMCs from blood, taken 14 to 15 days before vaccination. These TCRs come from a middle-aged man who received an inactivated influenza vaccine. The CDR3 runs from the conserved cysteine through the conserved F or W. D genes are given only for firm matches. Not every row has a clone size; where given, it reads once, few, many or a size class.

few | TRBJ1-6 | TRBV2 | NA | TGTGCCAGCAGTCCGGACCTGTATTCACCCCTCCACTTT | CASSPDLYSPLHF
NA | TRBJ1-2 | TRBV7-2 | NA | TGTGCCAGCAGCTCCGAGATACAGGGCGCGATCTATGGCTACACCTTC | CASSSEIQGAIYGYTF
NA | TRBJ1-6 | TRBV6-5 | TRBD1 | TGTGCCAGCAGTTACTCATGGCAGGGGGATTCACCCCTCCACTTT | CASSYSWQGDSPLHF
NA | TRBJ2-3 | TRBV7-2 | NA | TGTGCCAGCAGCTTAGTGGGGGGCGACCCCGCCCGAGATACGCAGTATTTT | CASSLVGGDPARDTQYF
NA | TRBJ2-2 | TRBV5-4 | TRBD2 | TGTGCCAGCACCCGGACTAGCGGGGCCCCCACCGGGGAGCTGTTTTTT | CASTRTSGAPTGELFF
few | TRBJ1-2 | TRBV4-3 | NA | TGCGCCAGCAGCCAAGAGCTGGGGGCGGACTATGGCTACACCTTC | CASSQELGADYGYTF
NA | TRBJ1-4 | TRBV4-2 | NA | TGTGCCAGCAGCCAACCAGACATTAGTAATGAAAAACTGTTTTTT | CASSQPDISNEKLFF
NA | TRBJ1-2 | TRBV28 | NA | TGTGCCAGCAGTTTGCTGGGGGTACAGGGCGAAGGCTACACCTTC | CASSLLGVQGEGYTF
few | TRBJ2-7 | TRBV6-5 | TRBD1 | TGTGCCAGCAGTTCCGCGGGACAGGGGACCTACGAGCAGTACTTC | CASSSAGQGTYEQYF
NA | TRBJ2-3 | TRBV6-2/TRBV6-3 | TRBD2 | TGTGCCAGCAGTTACTCCCCCTTTAGCGGGGAAGAGGCAGATACGCAGTATTTT | CASSYSPFSGEEADTQYF
NA | TRBJ2-5 | TRBV7-2 | NA | TGTGCCAGCAGCTTACGTCGTTCGGGTCAAGAGACCCAGTACTTC | CASSLRRSGQETQYF
few | TRBJ2-3 | TRBV12-3/TRBV12-4 | TRBD1 | TGTGCCAGCAGTTATCTGGACAGGAACACAGATACGCAGTATTTT | CASSYLDRNTDTQYF
NA | TRBJ2-3 | TRBV19 | NA | TGTGCCAGTCGGACGGGGGCGGATATAGTCACAGATACGCAGTATTTT | CASRTGADIVTDTQYF
few | TRBJ2-7 | TRBV6-2/TRBV6-3 | TRBD1 | TGTGCCAGCAGTGGCGTGGGGACAGTGTACGAGCAGTACTTC | CASSGVGTVYEQYF
NA | TRBJ2-6 | TRBV9 | NA | TGTGCCAGCAGCGTAGGGTGGGGGCTCGGGGCCAACGTCCTGACTTTC | CASSVGWGLGANVLTF
few | TRBJ2-1 | TRBV29-1 | TRBD1 | TGCAGCGTCTCAGACAGGGGCCCCTGGGATGAGCAGTTCTTC | CSVSDRGPWDEQFF
few | TRBJ2-1 | TRBV28 | NA | TGTGCCGTCCACAGGGAATGGAATGAGCAGTTCTTC | CAVHREWNEQFF
NA | TRBJ2-7 | TRBV29-1 | NA | TGCAGCGTTGAAGAGGGCGGGGACGAGCAGTACTTC | CSVEEGGDEQYF
few | TRBJ1-1 | TRBV5-1 | NA | TGCGCCAGCAGCTTGGAATGGCCGGGGAACACTGAAGCTTTCTTT | CASSLEWPGNTEAFF
few | TRBJ1-2 | TRBV19 | NA | TGTGCCAGTAGTCCGGATGCTGGGGTTTATGGCTACACCTTC | CASSPDAGVYGYTF
NA | TRBJ2-1 | TRBV20-1 | TRBD2 | TGCAGTGCAAGACCGGGACTAGCGGGAATAGTAAATGAGCAGTTCTTC | CSARPGLAGIVNEQFF
NA | TRBJ2-3 | TRBV12-3/TRBV12-4 | NA | TGTGCCAGCACCCCCAGTAGTACAGATACGCAGTATTTT | CASTPSSTDTQYF
NA | TRBJ1-6 | TRBV11-2 | NA | TGTGCCAGCAGCTTAGGGCAGGGTTATAATTCACCCCTCCACTTT | CASSLGQGYNSPLHF
few | TRBJ2-7 | TRBV29-1 | NA | TGCAGCGTTGAAATGGCGGGACGGCCCTACGAGCAGTACTTC | CSVEMAGRPYEQYF
few | TRBJ1-5 | TRBV20-1 | NA | TGCAGTGCTAGACCGGCGCTCGGTAGACAATCAGCCCAGCATTTT | CSARPALGRQSAQHF
NA | TRBJ1-2 | TRBV2 | NA | TGTGCCAGCAGTAGTGAGGCGCCTGGCTACACCTTC | CASSSEAPGYTF
few | TRBJ2-2 | TRBV5-1 | TRBD2 | TGCGCCAGCAGCTTACTAGCGAGCCACACCGGGGAGCTGTTTTTT | CASSLLASHTGELFF
many | TRBJ2-7 | TRBV3-1 | TRBD2 | TGTGCCAGCAGGACCGCTAGCGGGGGGGCTCGCGAGCAGTACTTC | CASRTASGGAREQYF
NA | TRBJ2-2 | TRBV7-2 | TRBD1 | TGTGCCAGCAGTTTGTTGACAGGGTCGAACACCGGGGAGCTGTTTTTT | CASSLLTGSNTGELFF